This is a list of T cell receptor beta chains from one sample in a study of T cells in Graves' hyperthyroidism and ophthalmopathy. TCRdb re-analysed the multiplex PCR reads in MiXCR, keeping a single row per CDR3 protein. The table has tens of thousands of distinct CDR3 sequences, approximately 53% seen once. Sample: blood. These receptors were obtained from an older woman with Graves' ophthalmopathy. The conserved cysteine and the conserved F or W are not part of the CDR3 here.

TRBV4-1,ASSQPTVGRRNTEAF
TRBV5-1,VSSLVSNQPQH
TRBV19,ASSIGTGGNEQF
TRBV12-3/TRBV12-4,ASSVGAVGEQY
TRBV20-1,SAGVGGSYEQY
TRBV7-2,ASSPGTTNEQF
TRBV13,ASSHRSGPSTDTQY
TRBV20-1,SASPGSSNQQF
TRBV20-1,SARDGSERGALNGNTIY
TRBV20-1,SARWAGGSYEQY
TRBV2,ASSDPHRYKSSPLH
TRBV7-3,ASSGTGQGRYNEQF
TRBV6-1,ASSRDVGVEKLF
TRBV12-3/TRBV12-4,ASSIRTGNSPLH
TRBV24-1,ATSKVSGGAGANVLT
TRBV4-1,ASRSPAGDTQF
TRBV2,ASRDAGGSETQH
TRBV18,ASSPLGTSSYEQY
TRBV24-1,ATSDVRDRGTDTQY
TRBV11-2,ASSSRSGEDQPQH
TRBV7-2,ASSQSTSGGAYNEQF
TRBV4-1,ASSQDWRVDYNEQF
TRBV14,ASSLGTGGSEKLF